The present T cell receptor beta chain was sequenced within a study of shared clonotypes between healthy human individuals. CDR1 is SGHRS and CDR2 is YFSETQ in the germline V gene. This CDR3 has 15 amino acids. V lost 5 bases and J lost 3; bases outside the gene matches: 2. The repertoire was sequenced with immunoSEQ multiplex PCR; TCRdb's copy has only in-frame clones and lacks some. The repertoire holds over 700,000 clones, with roughly two thirds as singletons. The genes are TRBV5-1 and TRBJ1-4, with 12 nucleotides matching TRBD1. This receptor was identified in a woman aged 25 to 39 in good health. The sample comprised memory CD4+ T cells sorted from blood. As for subset: CD45RA-negative fraction. The CDR3 here is CASRGQGAANEKLFF. The CDR3 nucleotides are TGCGCCAGCAGGGGACAGGGGGCCGCTAATGAAAAACTGTTTTTT.